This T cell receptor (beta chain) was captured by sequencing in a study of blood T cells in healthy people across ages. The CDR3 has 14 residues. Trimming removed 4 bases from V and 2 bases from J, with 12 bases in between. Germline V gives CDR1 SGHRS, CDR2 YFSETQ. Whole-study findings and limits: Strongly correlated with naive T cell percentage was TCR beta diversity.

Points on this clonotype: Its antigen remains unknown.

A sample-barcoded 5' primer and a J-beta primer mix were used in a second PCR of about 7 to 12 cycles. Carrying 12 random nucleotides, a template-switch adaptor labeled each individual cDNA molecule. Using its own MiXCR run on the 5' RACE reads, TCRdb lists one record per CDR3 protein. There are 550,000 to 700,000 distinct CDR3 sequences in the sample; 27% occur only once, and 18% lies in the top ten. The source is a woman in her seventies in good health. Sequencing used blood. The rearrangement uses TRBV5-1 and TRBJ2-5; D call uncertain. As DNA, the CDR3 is TGCGCCAGCAGCGCCGGGCCAGAACAAGAGACCCAGTACTTC. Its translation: CASSAGPEQETQYF. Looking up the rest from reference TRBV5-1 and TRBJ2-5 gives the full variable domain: KAGVTQTPRYLIKTRGQQVTLSCSPISGHRSVSWYQQTPGQGLQFLFEYFSETQRNKGNFPGRFSGRQFSNSRSEMNVSTLELGDSALYLCASSAGPEQETQYFGPGTRLLVL.